These 15 T cell receptor beta chains were all obtained from the same sample, sequenced in a study of OX40 agonist ivuxolimab in advanced cancers. Library preparation used the immunoSEQ multiplex PCR assay. TCRdb holds this immuneACCESS table with in-frame rearrangements only. Some clones are missing; in checked studies, unresolved V genes explain under half, and the rest has no known cause. A total of about 13,000 clones appear in this sample, roughly 84% of them only once. The ten largest clones add up to approximately 25% of the sample. The source was CD4+ or CD8+ T cells sorted from blood, collected in a trial of the OX40 agonist ivuxolimab. The receptors stem from an adult with an advanced solid tumor such as melanoma, head and neck, liver or kidney cancer.

A single count supports this clone. The chain recombines TRBV30 with TRBJ2-1; TRBD2 matches 11 bases. The CDR3 loop spans 15 amino acids. J was trimmed by 3 bases and V by 0 bases; bases with no gene match: 1. Germline loops: CDR1 GTSNPN, CDR2 SVGIG (reference sequence). DNA for the CDR3: TGTGCCTGGAGTGTAACTAGCGGGAGCTACAATGAGCAGTTCTTC. Amino acid sequence: CAWSVTSGSYNEQFF.

The chain combines TRBV27 with TRBJ2-5, with D perhaps matching TRBD2 (5 bases). Between the trimmed V and J ends, which lost 7 bases and 2 bases, there was a span of 11 bases. Per the germline V gene, CDR1 is MNHEY and CDR2 is SMNVEV (reference sequence). The length of the CDR3 is 13 residues. Here the CDR3 DNA reads TGTGCCAGCAAACCGGACTGGCAAGAGACCCAGTACTTC. This sequence encodes CASKPDWQETQYF.

This chain joins TRBV4-1 and TRBJ1-3; D is undetermined. V gave up 1 base and J gave up 3 bases, with 4 bases separating them. The CDR3 runs 13 residues. The V gene's germline CDR1 is MGHRA and CDR2 YSYEKL. DNA of the CDR3: TGCGCCAGCAGCCAAGTCGATGGAAACACCATATATTTT. Translated, it gives CASSQVDGNTIYF.

J is TRBJ2-1 and V is TRBV27; perhaps D is TRBD1 or TRBD2 (5 bases each). Germline V lookup: CDR1 MNHEY, CDR2 SMNVEV (reference sequence). CDR3 length: 14 amino acids. V lost 3 bases and J 5 bases, leaving 11 bases between the germline ends. The DNA of the CDR3 is TGTGCCAGCAGTTTCAGGGACCATCACAATGAGCAGTTCTTC. It is translated as CASSFRDHHNEQFF.

V usage is TRBV29-1 and J usage is TRBJ2-7, with D perhaps TRBD2 (6 bases). V was trimmed by 6 bases and J by 4 bases, leaving 16 bases between them. The germline CDR1 and CDR2 sequences are SQVTM and ANQGSEA. CDR3 size: 13 residues. The CDR3 nucleotides read TGCAGCGTCGTACGTAGCGGAGAATACGAGCAGTACTTC. Translating gives CSVVRSGEYEQYF.

The DNA for the CDR3 is TGTGCCAGCTCACCACCCTCCGGGTATGAGGATGAGCAGTTCTTC. The encoded protein is CASSPPSGYEDEQFF. The chain links TRBV18 to TRBJ2-1, with D unresolved. Trimming removed 0 bases from V and 8 bases from J, with 14 bases in between. The CDR3 sequence is 15 residues long. Germline values: CDR1 KGHSH, CDR2 LQKENI.

CDR3 amino acids: CASSYSTGSGTDTQYF. The CDR3 nucleotides are TGTGCCAGCAGTTACTCTACAGGGTCGGGCACAGATACGCAGTATTTT. The chain uses TRBV6-6 and TRBJ2-3; TRBD1 is a possible D gene (6 bases). CDR3 length equals 16 residues. Germline CDR1 is MNHNY and CDR2 is SVGAGI (reference sequence). V was cut by 0 bases and J by 1 base, with 11 bases left in between.

The rearrangement links TRBV7-9 to TRBJ2-7; maybe TRBD1 (5 bases). The CDR3 covers 15 residues. Germline CDR1 and CDR2: SEHNR and FQNEAQ (reference sequence). Trimming cost V 2 bases and J 3 bases, with 14 bases left between them. The CDR3 sequence: CASSLLAGPFYEQYF. The CDR3 bases are TGTGCCAGCAGCTTATTAGCAGGGCCTTTCTACGAGCAGTACTTC.

The chain joins TRBV11-2 to TRBJ2-1, with TRBD1 identical over 7 bases. V lost 4 bases to trimming and J lost 7 bases; unmatched junction nucleotides: 10. In germline, CDR1 is SGHAT, CDR2 FQNNGV. The CDR3 loop spans 15 amino acids. The CDR3: CASSSRDSLGNEQFF. The CDR3, as DNA: TGTGCCAGCAGCTCCCGGGACAGCCTGGGGAATGAGCAGTTCTTC.

The genes are TRBV2 and TRBJ2-7; the match to TRBD2 covers 8 bases. The germline CDR1 and CDR2 sequences are SNHLY and FYNNEI. Germline trimming cut 5 bases from V and 5 bases from J; bases unmatched to any gene: 14. This CDR3 is 16 amino acids long. CDR3 sequence (DNA): TGTGCCAGCAGTTACTCGAAGAGCGGGAGATGGGACGAGCAGTACTTC. Amino acids: CASSYSKSGRWDEQYF.

V is TRBV7-3 and J is TRBJ2-7; D tentatively reads TRBD1 or TRBD2 (5 bases each). Germline V lookup: CDR1 SGHTA, CDR2 FQGTGA. The CDR3 is 12 residues long. V lost 1 base and J 7 bases, leaving 8 bases between the germline ends. The CDR3 region is CASSLIGGEQYF. The CDR3 DNA is TGTGCCAGCAGCTTAATTGGGGGAGAGCAGTACTTC.

The V gene is TRBV29-1, the J gene TRBJ2-7; D perhaps matches TRBD1 (5 bases). The CDR3 spans 12 residues. Per germline, CDR1 SQVTM and CDR2 ANQGSEA. The V end was cut by 5 bases, the J end by 0 bases, with 8 bases between. The CDR3 DNA sequence: TGCAGCGTTTACAGGAACTCCTACGAGCAGTACTTC. As protein: CSVYRNSYEQYF.

The chain joins TRBV10-3 to TRBJ2-7; D is undetermined. This CDR3 region has 13 residues. Trimming removed 7 bases from V and 1 base from J, with 11 bases in between. The V gene's germline CDR1 is ENHRY and CDR2 SYGVKD. The CDR3 region is CAINPGPSYEQYF. The CDR3 DNA follows: TGTGCCATCAATCCAGGACCTTCCTACGAGCAGTACTTC.

V and J are TRBV5-1 and TRBJ1-1; D may be TRBD1 (6 bases). This CDR3 is built from 15 residues. With 2 bases removed from V and 3 bases from J, the gap between germline ends came to 14 bases. Germline loops: CDR1 SGHRS, CDR2 YFSETQ. Here the CDR3 reads CASSLTGFTDTEAFF. The CDR3 nucleotides read TGCGCCAGCAGCTTAACAGGGTTTACGGACACTGAAGCTTTCTTT.

The chain is built from TRBV28 and TRBJ1-1; a weak D match, TRBD1 (6 bases). The V end lost 6 bases, the J end lost 4 bases, and 15 bases lay between the germline ends. The CDR3 contains 14 residues. CDR1 and CDR2 (germline): MDHEN, SYDVKM. Here the CDR3 reads CASRQGHVGTEAFF. CDR3 coding DNA: TGTGCCAGCAGACAGGGACACGTGGGCACTGAAGCTTTCTTT.